Below, 29 T cell receptor beta chains from the same sample are listed, as sequenced in a study of blood T cell repertoires in COVID-19. Clones were sequenced by immunoSEQ multiplex PCR, and TCRdb holds only the in-frame ones, with some missing. The table lists more than 150,000 clones, around nine tenths of them singletons, with under 2.5% in the top ten. The material sequenced was peripheral blood. Receptors were obtained from a man in his 70s with active or convalescent COVID-19.

The chain recombines TRBV11-2 with TRBJ2-3, with D unresolved. Germline assignment: CDR1 SGHAT and CDR2 FQNNGV. V lost 1 base and J lost 7, with 9 bases in between. This CDR3 has 13 amino acids. The CDR3 nucleotides are TGTGCCAGCAGCTTAGCGTGGCGGAATACGCAGTATTTT. This codes for CASSLAWRNTQYF.

V gene TRBV30 combines with J gene TRBJ1-5, with D possibly TRBD1 on 5 matching bases. CDR1 and CDR2 (germline): GTSNPN, SVGIG (reference sequence). CDR3 length: 13 residues. V was shortened by 2 bases and J by 6 bases, with 11 bases between the two germline ends. CDR3 in amino acids: CAWSRQGGQPQHF. The CDR3 DNA reads as TGTGCCTGGAGTAGGCAGGGTGGTCAGCCCCAGCATTTT.

V usage is TRBV19 and J usage is TRBJ2-1; D is uncertain. CDR1 LNHDA and CDR2 SQIVND come from the germline V gene (reference sequence). There are 10 residues in the CDR3. Trimming removed 5 bases at V and 10 bases at J, with 6 bases between. Here the CDR3 DNA reads TGTGCCAGTAGTCACACCGAGCAGTTCTTC. Its translation is CASSHTEQFF.

The chain links TRBV5-6 to TRBJ2-3, with TRBD1 matching over 11 bases. V lost 3 bases and J lost 3; bases outside the gene matches: 0. Per the germline V gene, CDR1 is SGHDT and CDR2 is YYEEEE. The CDR3 sequence is 14 residues long. The CDR3: CASSWDRGTDTQYF. In DNA form, the CDR3 reads TGTGCCAGCAGCTGGGACAGGGGGACAGATACGCAGTATTTT.

This rearrangement joins TRBV28 to TRBJ1-2; TRBD1 is a possible D gene (6 bases). The CDR3 covers 14 residues. Germline CDR1 and CDR2: MDHEN and SYDVKM. The V end was cut by 6 bases, the J end by 5 bases, with 16 bases between. The DNA for the CDR3 is TGTGCCAGCAGCCACAGGGTTGGTTTGTATGGCTACACCTTC. It yields the protein CASSHRVGLYGYTF.

The chain links TRBV10-2 to TRBJ2-5; 10 nucleotides match TRBD1. The CDR3 is 13 amino acids. The junction had 6 bases not matched to a gene; V was cut back by 5 bases and J by 9 bases. Germline V gene lookup returns CDR1 WSHSY and CDR2 SAAADI. CDR3 loop: CASSRQGASSQYF. In DNA, the CDR3 is TGCGCCAGCAGTAGACAGGGGGCCTCTTCCCAGTACTTC.

The chain recombines TRBV20-1 with TRBJ1-3, with TRBD1 as a possible D gene (5 bases). Per the germline V gene, CDR1 is DFQATT and CDR2 is SNEGSKA (reference sequence). With 3 bases removed from V and 9 bases from J, the gap between germline ends came to 18 bases. The CDR3 is 14 residues long. The CDR3 nucleotides read TGCAGTGCTAGTGACAGTGGGCGGGATGGCACCATATATTTT. Protein product: CSASDSGRDGTIYF.

This clone has more than one count but fewer than ten. The gene calls are TRBV18 and TRBJ1-1, with D possibly matching TRBD1 (5 bases). Per germline, CDR1 KGHSH and CDR2 LQKENI. V dropped 3 bases and J dropped 2 bases, with 10 bases sitting between them. CDR3 size: 14 residues. As DNA, the CDR3 is TGTGCCAGCTCACCGGCGGGACGAAACACTGAAGCTTTCTTT. Amino acids: CASSPAGRNTEAFF.

The genes are TRBV18 and TRBJ1-1; 9 positions agree with TRBD1. V shed 0 bases and J 0 bases; nucleotides not matched to a gene: 5. Germline loops: CDR1 KGHSH, CDR2 LQKENI. This CDR3 region has 17 residues. CDR3 sequence reads: CASSPPGQGGMNTEAFF. As DNA, the CDR3 is TGTGCCAGCTCACCACCGGGACAGGGCGGCATGAACACTGAAGCTTTCTTT.

V and J are TRBV21-1 and TRBJ1-1; no check of the table's D call, TRBD1, against the DNA was made. TRBV21-1 is a listed pseudogene. The CDR3 is 12 amino acids. The DNA for the CDR3 is TGTGCCAGCAGCACGGGACAAACTGAAGCTTTCTTT. Protein: CASSTGQTEAFF.

The J gene is TRBJ1-1, the V gene TRBV6-5, with TRBD1 matching 8 bases. The germline CDR1 and CDR2 sequences are MNHEY and SVGAGI. CDR3 length: 15 residues. V was pared by 3 bases and J by 1 base, with 4 bases of the junction left unmatched. The CDR3 spells CASSYGTGQNTEAFF. CDR3 coding DNA: TGTGCCAGCAGTTATGGGACAGGACAGAACACTGAAGCTTTCTTT.

This clone has more than one count but fewer than ten. The chain uses TRBV7-2 and TRBJ1-6; no definite D call. Germline-derived CDR1 and CDR2 are SGHTA and FQGNSA. The CDR3 totals 12 residues. Trimming removed 6 bases from V and 12 bases from J, with 12 bases in between. The CDR3 spells CASSYQVRPLHF. DNA for the CDR3: TGTGCCAGCAGTTATCAGGTGCGACCCCTCCACTTT.

The V call is TRBV7-2, the J call TRBJ1-2, with 9 nucleotides matching TRBD1. Per the germline V gene, CDR1 is SGHTA and CDR2 is FQGNSA. V dropped 6 bases and J dropped 2; count of bases not matched to a gene: 1. The CDR3 is 13 residues long. The DNA for the CDR3 is TGTGCCAGCAGGGGACAGGGCAACTATGGCTACACCTTC. It is translated as CASRGQGNYGYTF.

The chain has TRBV10-2 and TRBJ2-1; the match to TRBD2 covers 7 bases. This CDR3 is built from 13 residues. Germline V gene sequence: CDR1 WSHSY, CDR2 SAAADI. J was trimmed by 13 bases and V by 2 bases; bases with no gene match: 8. The CDR3 reads CASSEASSGSQFF. CDR3 sequence (DNA): TGCGCCAGCAGTGAGGCCTCTAGCGGCAGCCAGTTCTTC.

The chain carries TRBV6-5 and TRBJ2-3, with 7 bases aligning to TRBD1. The CDR3 covers 12 residues. The junction had 6 bases not matched to a gene; V was cut back by 8 bases and J by 7 bases. Germline CDR1 MNHEY, CDR2 SVGAGI. CDR3 coding DNA: TGTGCCAGCGTACAGGGGATAAATACGCAGTATTTT. It is translated as CASVQGINTQYF.

The chain combines TRBV12-2 with TRBJ2-1; TRBD1 reflects the table's D call only, with no check against the DNA. TRBV12-2 is a pseudogene segment. This CDR3 spans 16 amino acids. CDR3 bases: TGTGCAAGTCGCAAGGACAGAAATAGCTCCTACAATGAGCAGTTCTTC. Translated: CASRKDRNSSYNEQFF.

The V and J genes are TRBV7-9 and TRBJ2-5; tentatively, D is TRBD2 (5 bases). This CDR3 region has 14 residues. The germline V and J ends were trimmed by 5 bases and 0 bases, with 10 bases remaining between them. The V gene's germline CDR1 is SEHNR and CDR2 FQNEAQ (reference sequence). The DNA for the CDR3 is TGTGCCAGCAGCCCGAGGGAGTACCAAGAGACCCAGTACTTC. Its translation is CASSPREYQETQYF.

This clone showed up just a few times. The chain carries TRBV7-9 and TRBJ2-2; no firm D call. V lost 6 bases, J lost 0 bases, and 8 bases lay in between. The germline CDR1 and CDR2 sequences are SEHNR and FQNEAQ (reference sequence). The CDR3 is 14 residues long. The CDR3 coding sequence is TGTGCCAGCAGGCCTTCAGCGAACACCGGGGAGCTGTTTTTT. Translating it yields CASRPSANTGELFF. The full variable domain, with the rest looked up from reference TRBV7-9 and TRBJ2-2, is DTGVSQNPRHKITKRGQNVTFRCDPISEHNRLYWYRQTLGQGPEFLTYFQNEAQLEKSRLLSDRFSAERPKGSFSTLEIQRTEQGDSAMYLCASRPSANTGELFFGEGSRLTVL.

This rearrangement joins TRBV4-3 to TRBJ1-4; 10 bases agree with TRBD1. Germline trimming cut 1 base from V and 4 bases from J; bases unmatched to any gene: 3. Germline CDR1 reads LGHNA; CDR2 reads YSLEER. The CDR3 runs to 16 residues. The CDR3: CASSQGGQGVNEKLFF. In DNA form, the CDR3 reads TGCGCCAGCAGCCAAGGAGGACAGGGGGTTAATGAAAAACTGTTTTTT.

The chain uses TRBV11-2 and TRBJ2-3, with TRBD1 matching 7 bases. CDR3 length equals 15 residues. V lost 4 bases to trimming and J lost 2 bases; unmatched junction nucleotides: 6. In germline, CDR1 is SGHAT, CDR2 FQNNGV. CDR3 region: CASSSGDRSTDTQYF. CDR3 in DNA: TGTGCCAGCAGCTCAGGGGACAGATCCACAGATACGCAGTATTTT.

This chain uses TRBV5-4 with TRBJ2-1; 13 positions match TRBD2. This CDR3 is 16 amino acids long. CDR1 and CDR2 (germline): SGHNT, YYREEE (reference sequence). Losses at the gene ends were 0 bases for V and 12 bases for J; bases not matched to a gene: 9. CDR3 DNA sequence: TGTGCCAGCAGCTTGGATTCGTTACTAGCGGGGGGGTGGCAGTTCTTC. Its protein product is CASSLDSLLAGGWQFF.

The chain recombines TRBV3-1 (or the pseudogene TRBV3-2) with TRBJ1-3; D uncertain. Per the germline V gene, CDR1 is LGHDT and CDR2 is YNNKEL (reference sequence). The V gene lost 8 bases and the J gene lost 0 bases, with 8 bases spanning the gap. This CDR3 contains 13 residues. The CDR3 region is CASERSSGNTIYF. The CDR3 coding sequence is TGTGCCAGCGAAAGGAGCTCTGGAAACACCATATATTTT.

CDR3 protein: CATSRDFGNNNEQFF. Here the CDR3 DNA reads TGTGCCACCAGCAGAGATTTCGGTAATAACAATGAGCAGTTCTTC. The J gene is TRBJ2-1, the V gene TRBV15; D uncertain. The CDR3 covers 15 residues. Trimming left V 0 bases short and J 5 bases short, with 11 bases between. CDR1 and CDR2 from the germline V gene are LNHNV and YYDKDF (reference sequence).

V and J are TRBV27 and TRBJ2-7; D unresolved. Germline CDR1 is MNHEY and CDR2 is SMNVEV (reference sequence). The V and J ends lost 6 bases and 1 base respectively, with 10 bases between them. The CDR3 runs to 13 residues. The CDR3 here is CASRPDTSYEQYF. In DNA form, the CDR3 reads TGTGCCAGCAGACCTGACACGTCCTACGAGCAGTACTTC.

CDR3: CASSGRRNTGELFF. The CDR3, as DNA: TGTGCCAGCAGCGGTCGGAGGAACACCGGGGAGCTGTTTTTT. The V gene is TRBV9, the J gene TRBJ2-2; D remains ambiguous. CDR3 length: 14 amino acids. Deletions cut 3 bases from V and 1 base from J, with 7 bases between. Germline loops: CDR1 SGDLS, CDR2 YYNGEE.

The chain recombines TRBV28 with TRBJ2-1, with D perhaps TRBD2 (5 bases). The CDR3 consists of 17 residues. Trimming left V 5 bases short and J 1 base short, with 18 bases between. Germline V lookup: CDR1 MDHEN, CDR2 SYDVKM. The CDR3 here is CASSEPITRASYNEQFF. DNA for the CDR3: TGTGCCAGCAGTGAACCGATTACTAGGGCTTCCTACAATGAGCAGTTCTTC.

The V gene is TRBV5-1, the J gene TRBJ2-6, with TRBD1 matching 8 bases. CDR1 and CDR2 from the germline V gene are SGHRS and YFSETQ. The CDR3 spans 22 residues. V gave up 1 base and J gave up 0 bases; unmatched junction bases: 18. This CDR3 is CASSLPGQGYYRGGSGANVLTF. CDR3 DNA: TGCGCCAGCAGCTTGCCCGGACAGGGATATTATCGCGGAGGCTCTGGGGCCAACGTCCTGACTTTC.

This clone has only a few counts. Other DNA sequences within the sample encode an identical CDR3. The chain uses TRBV6-5 and TRBJ2-1, with D perhaps matching TRBD1 (5 bases). The CDR3 is made up of 13 amino acids. V lost 9 bases and J lost 4, with 13 bases in between. Per the germline V gene, CDR1 is MNHEY and CDR2 is SVGAGI. The CDR3 DNA follows: TGTGCCAGTCGCTTCGGACAATACAATGAGCAGTTCTTC. As protein: CASRFGQYNEQFF.

This clone was observed a single time. The chain links TRBV28 to TRBJ1-6; D may be TRBD1 (6 bases). This CDR3 is 13 amino acids long. V was pared by 7 bases and J by 7 bases, with 11 bases between. Germline V gives CDR1 MDHEN, CDR2 SYDVKM. Here the CDR3 reads CASIGQPNSPLHF. The CDR3, as DNA: TGTGCCAGCATTGGACAGCCAAATTCACCCCTCCACTTT.